The clone carrying this T cell receptor (beta chain) was seen a few times. Its antigen is not identified. TCRdb reanalysed the 5' RACE reads using MiXCR and keeps one entry per CDR3 protein. Among fewer than 650,000 distinct CDR3 sequences, less than 25% were seen once, and the ten largest hold about a sixth. The data belong to a study of T cells after yellow fever vaccination. Broader study findings: Contaminants from the bulk population, in the form of abundant clonotypes, could be found in FACS-sorted repertoires. The secondary response peaked faster, at day 5 versus 15, but was weaker. Reappearance after the booster was observed for most primary-vaccination clones (roughly 97% CD4, about 86% CD8).

CDR3 length equals 18 residues. V was cut by 5 bases and J by 2 bases, with 21 bases left in between. Germline CDR1 SSHAT, CDR2 FNYEAQ (reference sequence). The specimen was PBMCs, collected 21 days after the first yellow fever vaccination. The chain has TRBV7-7 and TRBJ2-2; weak D call: TRBD1 (6 bases). The receptor was derived from a man younger than 35 who received the YFV17D yellow fever vaccine. The CDR3: CASSPGPRGGLNTGELFF. The CDR3 region has the DNA TGTGCCAGCAGCCCGGGTCCCAGGGGCGGCCTCAACACCGGGGAGCTGTTTTTT.